These T cell receptor beta chains were read from a single sample in a study of blood T cells in healthy people across ages. TCRdb recomputed calls from the 5' RACE reads with MiXCR, one row per CDR3 protein. The table has roughly 900,000 distinct CDR3 sequences, about 48% seen once. The sequenced sample consisted of blood. These receptors all come from a man aged 25 to 40 in good health. CDR3s include the opening cysteine and the closing phenylalanine or tryptophan. The order of the fields is V gene, J gene, CDR3 protein.

TRBV7-9	TRBJ1-2	CASSSVSNYGYTF
TRBV5-1	TRBJ2-2	CASSNRTSPGELFF
TRBV5-1	TRBJ2-1	CASSWTRFGRGGLDEQFF
TRBV11-1	TRBJ2-5	CASGLATGLAEETQYF
TRBV7-9	TRBJ1-4	CASSWQNRVTNEKLFF
TRBV7-9	TRBJ2-7	CASSPTQVGYEQYF
TRBV20-1	TRBJ1-6	CSAPTGDRQNSPLHF
TRBV7-2	TRBJ1-2	CASSAKGGYGYTF
TRBV20-1	TRBJ2-1	CSAPLPSSSYNEQFF
TRBV11-1	TRBJ1-5	CASSLKNRAQQPQHF
TRBV7-8	TRBJ2-1	CASSLVQGSPGGEQFF
TRBV12-3/TRBV12-4	TRBJ1-2	CASSKTGGSYGYTF
TRBV7-8	TRBJ2-1	CASSLQGNSYNEQFF
TRBV7-8	TRBJ1-1	CASSPRRKGNTEAFF
TRBV6-5	TRBJ2-7	CASTPSGGILPYEQYF
TRBV7-8	TRBJ2-6	CASSLRHLETNVLTF
TRBV7-2	NA	CASRYSAGQGYEQYF
TRBV27	TRBJ2-3	CASSYEAGGPTDTQYF
TRBV6-2/TRBV6-3	TRBJ2-7	CASRKTSGGYEQYF
TRBV27	TRBJ2-7	CASRHPGTGFREQYF
TRBV4-2	TRBJ1-5	CASSQEFGGQGQPQHF
TRBV29-1	TRBJ2-3	CSVDAFSPMESTDTQYF
TRBV12-3/TRBV12-4	NA	CASSFGRGPLEQYF
TRBV30	TRBJ2-7	CACLMRDSYEQYF
TRBV5-4	TRBJ1-5	CASIPAGPQHF
TRBV4-1	TRBJ2-3	CASSQDSGGGGGTQYF
TRBV12-3/TRBV12-4	TRBJ2-2	CASKRDTGELFF
TRBV20-1	TRBJ2-7	CSARVGTGIYEQYF
TRBV9	TRBJ2-6	CASSVGLSGANVLTF
TRBV6-2/TRBV6-3	TRBJ1-2	CTSSLGTGSVYGYTF
TRBV4-1	TRBJ1-1	CASSPPPTSRRAEAFF
TRBV7-6	NA	CASSHLNEQYF
TRBV29-1	TRBJ2-5	CSVGTGEWQETQYF
TRBV7-3	NA	CASSFGGSSEQYF
TRBV28	NA	CASSPDRVLQETQYF
TRBV28	TRBJ2-7	CASSLRQGGQYF
TRBV7-2	TRBJ2-5	CASSHDSQETQYF
TRBV28	TRBJ2-1	CASSSISRGRVSYNEQFF
TRBV5-6	TRBJ2-3	CASSSGLSQYF
TRBV4-2	TRBJ2-7	CASSQEFGTGAYEQYF
TRBV6-5	TRBJ1-2	CACSYSEGALNYGYTF
TRBV30	TRBJ1-3	CAWTQGGNTIYF
TRBV25-1	TRBJ2-1	CASSGRDSDTYNEQFF
TRBV2	TRBJ1-2	CASSELGVVGYGYTF
TRBV13	TRBJ2-5	CASSLGTGGNEETQYF
TRBV29-1	TRBJ2-1	CSVELAGGPEQFF
TRBV28	TRBJ2-6	CASSLVGTGFSGANVLTF
TRBV29-1	TRBJ2-3	CSVGVGGTTDTQYF
TRBV28	TRBJ2-3	CASRSLGGNTDTQYF
TRBV7-3	TRBJ2-3	CASSFQTSDTQYF
TRBV7-2	TRBJ1-2	CASSLAVQARDYTF
TRBV25-1	TRBJ1-2	CASSQTGGFNYGYTF
TRBV30	TRBJ2-5	CAWSVRQTQYF
TRBV7-9	TRBJ2-3	CASSASMATDTQYF
TRBV6-5	TRBJ1-6	CASTYGRGLNSPLHF